This is a list of T cell receptor beta chains from one sample in a study of blood T cell repertoires in COVID-19. TCRdb's copy holds only in-frame clones and misses some; the assay was immunoSEQ multiplex PCR. Here the sample spans about 260,000 clones, approximately 85% being singletons. Sequences were obtained from PBMCs or T cells enriched from blood (not recorded which). The receptors here all came from a woman aged 45-60 years who had recovered from COVID-19. Both conserved end residues are part of each CDR3. D genes are given only for firm matches. A clone size is listed for some rows: how often the clone was seen (once, few, many), or a class if it is expanded.

j_call: TRBJ2-2; d_call: NA; clone_size: once; v_call: TRBV20-1; cdr3_length: 15; cdr3_aa: CSASYRGAGSGELFF; cdr3_nt: TGCAGTGCTAGTTATCGGGGGGCAGGTAGCGGGGAGCTGTTTTTT
j_call: TRBJ2-7; d_call: TRBD2; clone_size: NA; v_call: TRBV3-1/TRBV3-2; cdr3_length: 15; cdr3_aa: CASSRNSGSLGEQYF; cdr3_nt: TGTGCCAGCAGCCGAAATAGCGGGAGTCTGGGCGAGCAGTACTTC
j_call: TRBJ2-1; d_call: TRBD2; clone_size: NA; v_call: TRBV4-2; cdr3_length: 17; cdr3_aa: CASSQQGLAGVRNEQFF; cdr3_nt: TGTGCCAGCAGCCAACAAGGGTTAGCGGGAGTTCGCAATGAGCAGTTCTTC
j_call: TRBJ2-2; d_call: NA; clone_size: NA; v_call: TRBV5-4; cdr3_length: 16; cdr3_aa: CASSLVSAGNTGELFF; cdr3_nt: TGTGCCAGCAGCTTGGTGAGCGCCGGGAACACCGGGGAGCTGTTTTTT
j_call: TRBJ2-7; d_call: NA; clone_size: NA; v_call: TRBV28; cdr3_length: 11; cdr3_aa: CASTGYERQYF; cdr3_nt: TGTGCCAGCACGGGGTACGAGCGGCAGTACTTC
j_call: TRBJ1-5; d_call: NA; clone_size: NA; v_call: TRBV30; cdr3_length: 13; cdr3_aa: CAWSEQGNQPQHF; cdr3_nt: TGTGCCTGGAGTGAACAGGGCAATCAGCCCCAGCATTTT
j_call: TRBJ2-1; d_call: TRBD1; clone_size: NA; v_call: TRBV7-9; cdr3_length: 12; cdr3_aa: CASSRQGYEQFF; cdr3_nt: TGTGCCAGCAGCCGACAGGGCTATGAGCAGTTCTTC
j_call: TRBJ2-7; d_call: TRBD1; clone_size: NA; v_call: TRBV11-3; cdr3_length: 17; cdr3_aa: CASSSHYRQGLSYEQYF; cdr3_nt: TGTGCCAGCAGCTCCCACTACCGACAGGGTCTCTCCTACGAGCAGTACTTC
j_call: TRBJ1-3; d_call: TRBD1; clone_size: NA; v_call: TRBV10-3; cdr3_length: 17; cdr3_aa: CAIKRDRGQITGNTIYF; cdr3_nt: TGTGCCATCAAACGAGACAGGGGGCAGATCACTGGAAACACCATATATTTT
j_call: TRBJ1-5; d_call: TRBD1; clone_size: few; v_call: TRBV10-2; cdr3_length: 14; cdr3_aa: CATSTGGAGQPQHF; cdr3_nt: TGCGCCACTTCGACAGGGGGCGCGGGACAGCCCCAGCATTTT
j_call: TRBJ2-7; d_call: NA; clone_size: NA; v_call: TRBV28; cdr3_length: 15; cdr3_aa: CASRQDRELVHEQYF; cdr3_nt: TGTGCCAGCAGACAAGACAGAGAACTGGTCCACGAGCAGTACTTC
j_call: TRBJ1-2; d_call: NA; clone_size: once; v_call: TRBV9; cdr3_length: 16; cdr3_aa: CASSARGTHLFGGYTF; cdr3_nt: TGTGCCAGCAGCGCCCGAGGGACACACCTTTTCGGTGGCTACACCTTC
j_call: TRBJ2-7; d_call: TRBD2; clone_size: NA; v_call: TRBV19; cdr3_length: 14; cdr3_aa: CASADPSGSYEQYF; cdr3_nt: TGTGCCAGCGCGGATCCTAGCGGGAGCTACGAGCAGTACTTC
j_call: TRBJ1-5; d_call: NA; clone_size: NA; v_call: TRBV20-1; cdr3_length: 15; cdr3_aa: CSASQDRASNQPQHF; cdr3_nt: TGCAGTGCTAGTCAGGACAGAGCTAGCAATCAGCCCCAGCATTTT
j_call: TRBJ2-7; d_call: NA; clone_size: once; v_call: TRBV7-2; cdr3_length: 16; cdr3_aa: CASSLGWAGKEGEQYF; cdr3_nt: TGTGCCAGCAGCTTAGGATGGGCGGGCAAGGAGGGGGAGCAGTACTTC
j_call: TRBJ2-1; d_call: TRBD2; clone_size: NA; v_call: TRBV9; cdr3_length: 15; cdr3_aa: CASSAGTSLSYEQFF; cdr3_nt: TGTGCCAGCAGCGCCGGGACTAGTCTTAGCTATGAGCAGTTCTTC
j_call: TRBJ2-1; d_call: NA; clone_size: NA; v_call: TRBV4-1; cdr3_length: 16; cdr3_aa: CASSPPAGVRYNEQFF; cdr3_nt: TGCGCCAGCAGCCCACCTGCAGGGGTCAGGTACAATGAGCAGTTCTTC
j_call: TRBJ2-5; d_call: TRBD1; clone_size: NA; v_call: TRBV18; cdr3_length: 13; cdr3_aa: CASSPGQKETQYF; cdr3_nt: TGTGCCAGCTCACCGGGACAGAAAGAGACCCAGTACTTC
j_call: TRBJ1-4; d_call: TRBD1; clone_size: NA; v_call: TRBV9; cdr3_length: 16; cdr3_aa: CASSVGHRGGGEKLFF; cdr3_nt: TGTGCCAGCAGCGTAGGCCACAGGGGAGGCGGGGAAAAACTGTTTTTT
j_call: TRBJ1-2; d_call: TRBD1; clone_size: NA; v_call: TRBV4-3; cdr3_length: 14; cdr3_aa: CASSPETGRNGYTF; cdr3_nt: TGCGCCAGCAGCCCGGAGACAGGGCGGAACGGCTACACCTTC
j_call: TRBJ2-3; d_call: TRBD2; clone_size: NA; v_call: TRBV7-6; cdr3_length: 18; cdr3_aa: CASRRTGTSGASTDTQYF; cdr3_nt: TGTGCCAGCAGACGAACCGGGACTAGCGGCGCTAGCACAGATACGCAGTATTTT
j_call: TRBJ2-5; d_call: TRBD2; clone_size: NA; v_call: TRBV4-1; cdr3_length: 15; cdr3_aa: CASSTGLAGGETQYF; cdr3_nt: TGCGCCAGTTCCACGGGACTAGCGGGAGGGGAGACCCAGTACTTC
j_call: TRBJ2-3; d_call: NA; clone_size: NA; v_call: TRBV19; cdr3_length: 13; cdr3_aa: CASTRGATDTQYF; cdr3_nt: TGTGCCAGTACTCGGGGGGCCACAGATACGCAGTATTTT
j_call: TRBJ1-1; d_call: NA; clone_size: NA; v_call: TRBV12-3/TRBV12-4; cdr3_length: 13; cdr3_aa: CASSRGQLTEAFF; cdr3_nt: TGTGCCAGCAGTCGCGGACAGCTAACTGAAGCTTTCTTT
j_call: TRBJ2-3; d_call: NA; clone_size: once; v_call: TRBV11-3; cdr3_length: 14; cdr3_aa: CASSSPRDTDTQYF; cdr3_nt: TGTGCCAGCAGCTCCCCCCGCGACACAGATACGCAGTATTTT
j_call: TRBJ1-2; d_call: NA; clone_size: NA; v_call: TRBV4-1; cdr3_length: 15; cdr3_aa: CASSQVGYRDYGYTF; cdr3_nt: TGCGCCAGCAGCCAAGTAGGTTACAGGGACTATGGCTACACCTTC
j_call: TRBJ1-5; d_call: TRBD1; clone_size: NA; v_call: TRBV9; cdr3_length: 17; cdr3_aa: CASSAGQGARSNQPQHF; cdr3_nt: TGTGCCAGCAGCGCCGGGCAGGGGGCAAGGAGCAATCAGCCCCAGCATTTT
j_call: TRBJ2-2; d_call: NA; clone_size: NA; v_call: TRBV7-3; cdr3_length: 16; cdr3_aa: CASSHRGGMVTGELFF; cdr3_nt: TGTGCCAGCAGCCACCGGGGAGGAATGGTCACCGGGGAGCTGTTTTTT
j_call: TRBJ2-5; d_call: TRBD2; clone_size: NA; v_call: TRBV3-1/TRBV3-2; cdr3_length: 14; cdr3_aa: CASSPGTSWETQYF; cdr3_nt: TGTGCCAGCAGCCCCGGGACTAGCTGGGAGACCCAGTACTTC
j_call: TRBJ2-1; d_call: TRBD2; clone_size: once; v_call: TRBV6-2/TRBV6-3; cdr3_length: 16; cdr3_aa: CASSYGESGRVNEQFF; cdr3_nt: TGTGCCAGCAGTTACGGGGAAAGCGGGAGGGTAAATGAGCAGTTCTTC
j_call: TRBJ1-3; d_call: NA; clone_size: NA; v_call: TRBV3-1/TRBV3-2; cdr3_length: 12; cdr3_aa: CASTISGNTIYF; cdr3_nt: TGTGCCAGCACTATCTCTGGAAACACCATATATTTT
j_call: TRBJ2-2; d_call: TRBD1; clone_size: NA; v_call: TRBV28; cdr3_length: 15; cdr3_aa: CASRSGTVNTGELFF; cdr3_nt: TGTGCCAGCAGGTCCGGGACAGTGAACACCGGGGAGCTGTTTTTT
j_call: TRBJ1-4; d_call: NA; clone_size: NA; v_call: TRBV7-8; cdr3_length: 19; cdr3_aa: CASSLGRKPEIRTNEKLFF; cdr3_nt: TGTGCCAGCAGCTTAGGGCGGAAACCAGAGATAAGAACTAATGAAAAACTGTTTTTT
j_call: TRBJ2-5; d_call: TRBD1; clone_size: NA; v_call: TRBV11-3; cdr3_length: 17; cdr3_aa: CASSLGMTRDRLETQYF; cdr3_nt: TGTGCCAGCAGCTTGGGGATGACCCGGGACAGATTAGAGACCCAGTACTTC
j_call: TRBJ2-7; d_call: TRBD2; clone_size: NA; v_call: TRBV4-2; cdr3_length: 18; cdr3_aa: CASSHSGLAGGFSYEQYF; cdr3_nt: TGTGCCAGCAGCCACTCGGGACTAGCGGGAGGCTTCTCCTACGAGCAGTACTTC
j_call: TRBJ1-1; d_call: NA; clone_size: NA; v_call: TRBV11-3; cdr3_length: 14; cdr3_aa: CASRRRGVRTEAFF; cdr3_nt: TGTGCCAGCAGACGTCGGGGGGTGAGGACTGAAGCTTTCTTT
j_call: TRBJ1-1; d_call: NA; clone_size: NA; v_call: TRBV7-2; cdr3_length: 13; cdr3_aa: CASNNRAGTEAFF; cdr3_nt: TGTGCCAGCAATAACAGGGCCGGGACTGAAGCTTTCTTT
j_call: TRBJ2-3; d_call: NA; clone_size: NA; v_call: TRBV7-9; cdr3_length: 15; cdr3_aa: CASRRRNGDGDTQYF; cdr3_nt: TGTGCCAGCAGGCGGCGGAACGGGGATGGGGATACGCAGTATTTT
j_call: TRBJ2-6; d_call: TRBD1; clone_size: NA; v_call: TRBV24-1; cdr3_length: 18; cdr3_aa: CATSDLKPGQAGANVLTF; cdr3_nt: TGTGCCACCAGTGATTTAAAGCCGGGACAGGCTGGGGCCAACGTCCTGACTTTC
j_call: TRBJ2-1; d_call: NA; clone_size: NA; v_call: TRBV19; cdr3_length: 14; cdr3_aa: CASNTRRLNNEQFF; cdr3_nt: TGTGCCAGTAACACCCGACGACTAAACAATGAGCAGTTCTTC
j_call: TRBJ1-2; d_call: NA; clone_size: NA; v_call: TRBV30; cdr3_length: 13; cdr3_aa: CAWRSRQNYGYTF; cdr3_nt: TGTGCCTGGAGATCTCGTCAGAACTATGGCTACACCTTC
j_call: TRBJ2-1; d_call: TRBD2; clone_size: once; v_call: TRBV2; cdr3_length: 13; cdr3_aa: CASTREGYNEQFF; cdr3_nt: TGTGCCAGCACCAGGGAGGGGTACAATGAGCAGTTCTTC
j_call: TRBJ2-3; d_call: NA; clone_size: NA; v_call: TRBV14; cdr3_length: 15; cdr3_aa: CASSQALGGTATQYF; cdr3_nt: TGTGCCAGCAGCCAAGCCCTGGGGGGTACAGCTACGCAGTATTTT
j_call: TRBJ2-1; d_call: TRBD2; clone_size: NA; v_call: TRBV3-1/TRBV3-2; cdr3_length: 19; cdr3_aa: CASSHPLLTSGGAQNEQFF; cdr3_nt: TGTGCCAGCAGCCACCCCCTACTTACTAGCGGGGGGGCCCAAAATGAGCAGTTCTTC
j_call: TRBJ1-6; d_call: NA; clone_size: NA; v_call: TRBV7-6; cdr3_length: 18; cdr3_aa: CASSLETSGLTTRPALHF; cdr3_nt: TGTGCCAGCAGCTTAGAGACATCAGGGCTCACGACTCGGCCGGCCCTCCACTTT
j_call: TRBJ2-1; d_call: NA; clone_size: NA; v_call: TRBV14; cdr3_length: 13; cdr3_aa: CASSQPGTPRLFF; cdr3_nt: TGTGCCAGCAGCCAACCCGGGACACCGCGGCTGTTCTTC